The rows below give T cell receptor beta chains drawn from one sample of a study of early T cells in non-severe SARS-CoV-2 infection. MiXCR, applied by TCRdb to the 5' RACE reads, yields one record per CDR3 protein. Of approximately 20,000 distinct CDR3 sequences detected, more than 4% appear once; the ten largest clones hold more than 1.4%. The specimen sequenced was whole blood. The receptors come from an adult who was a healthcare worker with PCR-confirmed SARS-CoV-2 infection or an uninfected control (not recorded which). CDR3s include the opening cysteine and the closing phenylalanine or tryptophan. The D gene is left open where the match is weak. Expanded clones get a size class; other rows say once, few or many, or leave the size out.

TRBJ2-5 NA many TRBV3-1 TGTGCCAGCAGCCAAGGCGTAGGGAGGGGGCAAGAGACCCAGTACTTC CASSQGVGRGQETQYF
TRBJ2-5 TRBD2 many TRBV5-6 TGTGCCAGCAGCTTTCGACTAGCCGGCAGGGTAGAGACCCAGTACTTC CASSFRLAGRVETQYF
TRBJ2-1 TRBD1 many TRBV24-1 TGTGCCACCAGTGATTCCAGACAGGGGAAGAAGTTCTTC CATSDSRQGKKFF
TRBJ2-2 NA many TRBV24-1 TGTGCCACCAGTGATACCTCAGAAACCGGGGAGCTGTTTTTT CATSDTSETGELFF
TRBJ2-2 NA NA TRBV29-1 TGCAGCGCTACAGTGGGGCCGAACACCGGGGAGCTGTTTTTT CSATVGPNTGELFF
TRBJ2-1 NA many TRBV11-3 TGTGCCAGCAGCTCCCTCGGGGGTAATGAGCAGTTCTTC CASSSLGGNEQFF
TRBJ1-2 TRBD1 many TRBV7-9 TGTGCCAGCAGCTCCTTACGGGACAGGGGGTATAGCTATGGCTACACCTTC CASSSLRDRGYSYGYTF
TRBJ2-7 TRBD2 few TRBV28 TGTGCCAACTCCAGATCGGGGAGGGTCTACGAGCAGTACTTC CANSRSGRVYEQYF
TRBJ2-7 TRBD2 few TRBV20-1 TGCAGTGCTAGACTCAAGGGAGGGGACCCCTACGAGCAGTACTTC CSARLKGGDPYEQYF
TRBJ2-5 NA few TRBV20-1 TGCAGTGCTCAACAACAACCCCAAGAGACCCAGTACTTC CSAQQQPQETQYF
TRBJ2-3 TRBD2 NA TRBV4-1 TGCGCCAGCAGCCAAGATTACTCGGGGGGTTACACAGATACGCAGTATTTT CASSQDYSGGYTDTQYF
TRBJ1-1 TRBD1 NA TRBV7-2 TGTGCCAGCAGCTCTCACAGGGGAACTGAAGCTTTCTTT CASSSHRGTEAFF
TRBJ2-5 NA many TRBV10-1 TGCGCCAGCAGTGATGGGGCCCAAGAGACCCAGTACTTC CASSDGAQETQYF
TRBJ1-4 NA NA TRBV6-1 TGTGCCAGCAGTCCCCCGGGACGGGCTAATGAAAAACTGTTTTTT CASSPPGRANEKLFF
TRBJ2-7 TRBD1 medium-sized TRBV4-3 TGCGCCAGCAGCCAGGCCGACAGGGATAGCTCCTACGAGCAGTACTTC CASSQADRDSSYEQYF
TRBJ2-1 TRBD2 medium-sized TRBV20-1 TGCAGTGCTAGAGACGGACTAGCGGGGGGGCATGAGCAGTTCTTC CSARDGLAGGHEQFF
TRBJ2-7 NA many TRBV9 TGTGCCAGCAGCGTAGGTCCGAGGGCGGCCGAGCAGTACTTC CASSVGPRAAEQYF
TRBJ2-7 TRBD1 NA TRBV11-2 TGTGCCAGCAGCTTCGGGACAGGGCCCTACGAGCAGTACTTC CASSFGTGPYEQYF
TRBJ2-7 NA few TRBV5-1 TGCGCCAGCACGGACACCTTCTACGAGCAGTACTTC CASTDTFYEQYF
TRBJ2-6 NA many TRBV4-3 TGCGCCAGCAGCCAAGATGGGGCCTCAACTGGGGCCAACGTCCTGACTTTC CASSQDGASTGANVLTF
TRBJ2-3 NA few TRBV21-1 TGTGCCAGCAGCAAAAAGGGGGCCCTGGCGAGGAATACGCAGTATTTT CASSKKGALARNTQYF
TRBJ2-7 NA many TRBV11-2 TGTGCCAGCAGCTTAGACCCTGCATACTACGAGCAGTACTTC CASSLDPAYYEQYF
TRBJ1-4 NA many TRBV29-1 TGCAGCGTTGGCAGGTCTAATGAAAAACTGTTTTTT CSVGRSNEKLFF
TRBJ2-5 TRBD2 NA TRBV11-2 TGTGCCAGCAGCCGCGGACTAGCGGTGGAGACCCAGTACTTC CASSRGLAVETQYF
TRBJ1-1 NA many TRBV6-5 TGTGCCAGCATACCTCCGGGGGGCCTGAACACTGAAGCTTTCTTT CASIPPGGLNTEAFF
TRBJ2-7 NA many TRBV4-3 TGCGCCAGCAGCCAAGATGCACAGTGGGCCGCCGAGCAGTACTTC CASSQDAQWAAEQYF
TRBJ2-3 TRBD2 NA TRBV5-1 TGCGCCAGCAGCTTGGCGGCTAGCGGGGGTGAAGATACGCAGTATTTT CASSLAASGGEDTQYF
TRBJ2-2 NA many TRBV7-9 TGTGCCACCAGCTTCCGACAGGCTGGAATGGGCACCGGGGAGCTGTTTTTT CATSFRQAGMGTGELFF